Following are 26 T cell receptor beta chains from one sample sequenced in a study of CD8 T cells in Susac syndrome. RNA in amounts of about 0.45 to 1 ug was reverse transcribed with random hexamers. One entry per CDR3 protein results from TCRdb running MiXCR on the immunoSEQ multiplex PCR reads. The sample consists of approximately 170,000 distinct CDR3 sequences, roughly nine tenths of them appearing once. The sequenced sample consisted of CD4+ T cells from PBMCs. All receptors derive from a human donor in good health.

The rearrangement uses TRBV2 and TRBJ2-3; TRBD2 might be the D (6 bases). The germline V gene has CDR1 SNHLY and CDR2 FYNNEI. Trimming removed 6 bases at V and 3 bases at J, with 16 bases between. The CDR3 covers 15 residues. The chain's CDR3 is CASSAGGSRTDTQYF. CDR3 DNA: TGTGCCAGCAGCGCTGGGGGGTCCAGGACAGATACGCAGTATTTT.

V usage is TRBV29-1 and J usage is TRBJ2-6; 7 bases match TRBD1. The J segment lost 4 bases and the V segment lost 6 bases, leaving 6 bases of the junction unmatched. CDR1 and CDR2 (germline): SQVTM, ANQGSEA. The CDR3 consists of 14 residues. The CDR3: CSVRQGGGANVLTF. Here the CDR3 DNA reads TGCAGCGTGAGACAGGGCGGGGGGGCCAACGTCCTGACTTTC.

The chain joins TRBV29-1 to TRBJ2-7; TRBD1 matches at 7 bases. The germline V gene encodes CDR1 SQVTM and CDR2 ANQGSEA. The CDR3 is made up of 13 amino acids. J lost 3 bases, V lost 3 bases, and 5 bases had no gene match. DNA of the CDR3: TGCAGCGTTGAGCAAACAGGGGACTACGAGCAGTACTTC. Its protein is CSVEQTGDYEQYF.

The chain uses TRBV7-3 and TRBJ2-1, with 11 positions matching TRBD2. The CDR3 covers 15 residues. The J segment lost 4 bases and the V segment lost 5 bases, leaving 4 bases of the junction unmatched. Germline V gene sequence: CDR1 SGHTA, CDR2 FQGTGA. The CDR3 protein is CASSTGTSGYNEQFF. CDR3 sequence (DNA): TGTGCCAGCAGCACTGGGACTAGCGGATACAATGAGCAGTTCTTC.

V usage is TRBV20-1 and J usage is TRBJ1-6, with D possibly matching TRBD1 (5 bases). The CDR3 has 14 amino acids. Germline-derived CDR1 and CDR2 are DFQATT and SNEGSKA (reference sequence). Trimming removed 4 bases at V and 7 bases at J, with 14 bases between. The CDR3 coding sequence is TGCAGTGCTACCGCGGGGGTCGGAAATTCACCCCTCCACTTT. Translation gives CSATAGVGNSPLHF.

This chain connects TRBV30 to TRBJ2-7; D gene uncertain. Germline V lookup: CDR1 GTSNPN, CDR2 SVGIG (reference sequence). V lost 4 bases, J lost 3 bases, and 13 bases lay in between. There are 13 residues in the CDR3. CDR3 bases: TGTGCCTGGACGGTGGGATCCCACTACGAGCAGTACTTC. It yields the protein CAWTVGSHYEQYF. The full variable domain, completed using reference TRBV30 and TRBJ2-7, is SQTIHQWPATLVQPVGSPLSLECTVEGTSNPNLYWYRQAAGRGLQLLFYSVGIGQISSEVPQNLSASRPQDRQFILSSKKLLLSDSGFYLCAWTVGSHYEQYFGPGTRLTVT.

The CDR3 sequence: CASSPGGFNEKLFF. The CDR3 nucleotides read TGCGCCAGCAGCCCAGGTGGATTTAATGAAAAACTGTTTTTT. This chain links TRBV5-1 with TRBJ1-4; D remains ambiguous. V lost 4 bases and J lost 4, with 11 bases in between. CDR3 length: 14 amino acids. Germline CDR1 is SGHRS and CDR2 is YFSETQ.

V and J are TRBV10-3 and TRBJ2-5, with D hard to call. The CDR3 is 11 amino acids. The germline V and J ends were trimmed by 4 bases and 4 bases, with 4 bases remaining between them. Looked up from germline, CDR1 is ENHRY and CDR2 is SYGVKD. The CDR3 bases are TGTGCCATCAGTGGCGGAGAGACCCAGTACTTC. It is translated as CAISGGETQYF.

The chain links TRBV19 to TRBJ1-5; no definite D call. Trimming left V 5 bases short and J 4 bases short, with 9 bases between. The CDR3 is 13 amino acids. Germline CDR1 is LNHDA and CDR2 is SQIVND (reference sequence). The CDR3: CASSPLVNQPQHF. CDR3 nucleotide sequence: TGTGCCAGTAGTCCTTTAGTTAATCAGCCCCAGCATTTT.

This clonotype showed up just once. This chain uses TRBV27 with TRBJ2-1; 13 bases agree with TRBD2. The CDR3 runs to 17 residues. V was pared by 3 bases and J by 9 bases, with 11 bases of the junction left unmatched. In germline, CDR1 is MNHEY, CDR2 SMNVEV (reference sequence). In DNA form, the CDR3 reads TGTGCCAGCAGTTTTACCCCGACTAGCGGGAGGTTAAGTGAGCAGTTCTTC. Translated: CASSFTPTSGRLSEQFF.

This rearrangement joins TRBV20-1 to TRBJ2-6; D is possibly TRBD1 (5 bases). Germline V gives CDR1 DFQATT, CDR2 SNEGSKA (reference sequence). The V end was cut by 6 bases, the J end by 1 base, with 10 bases between. The CDR3 contains 14 residues. In DNA, the CDR3 is TGCAGTGCCGAACAGGCATCTGGGGCCAACGTCCTGACTTTC. Translating gives CSAEQASGANVLTF.

The rearrangement links TRBV30 to TRBJ1-1; 8 nucleotides align to TRBD1. There are 14 residues in the CDR3. V lost 4 bases to trimming and J lost 5 bases; unmatched junction nucleotides: 9. Germline assignment: CDR1 GTSNPN and CDR2 SVGIG (reference sequence). Here the CDR3 reads CAWTRTGLGTEAFF. The CDR3 DNA follows: TGTGCCTGGACTCGGACAGGGTTGGGGACTGAAGCTTTCTTT.

This chain links TRBV29-1 with TRBJ1-1; D is perhaps TRBD1 (6 bases). V lost 4 bases and J lost 8, with 8 bases in between. From germline, CDR1 is SQVTM and CDR2 ANQGSEA. The CDR3 runs to 10 residues. CDR3 residues: CSVVTGEAFF. CDR3 coding DNA: TGCAGCGTTGTAACAGGGGAAGCTTTCTTT. Full variable domain (remainder filled in from reference TRBV29-1 and TRBJ1-1): SAVISQKPSRDICQRGTSLTIQCQVDSQVTMMFWYRQQPGQSLTLIATANQGSEATYESGFVIDKFPISRPNLTFSTLTVSNMSPEDSSIYLCSVVTGEAFFGQGTRLTVV.

V and J are TRBV12-3 or TRBV12-4 and TRBJ2-7; the D call may be TRBD1 or TRBD2 (5 bases each). This CDR3 has 16 amino acids. Trimming took 7 bases from V and 5 from J, leaving 24 bases between them. The CDR3 DNA reads as TGTGCCAGCACTACCCGAGGGCAGGGAATATTTGACGAGCAGTACTTC. It yields the protein CASTTRGQGIFDEQYF.

This rearrangement joins TRBV4-2 to TRBJ2-5, with D possibly called TRBD1 or TRBD2 (5 bases each). This CDR3 region has 14 residues. V was cut by 1 base and J by 1 base, with 7 bases left in between. Per germline, CDR1 LGHNA and CDR2 YNFKEQ. The CDR3 spells CASSQGGAQETQYF. The CDR3 region has the DNA TGTGCCAGCAGCCAAGGAGGGGCCCAAGAGACCCAGTACTTC.

This chain joins TRBV28 and TRBJ1-1; no reliable D call. The CDR3 length is 13 residues. Germline V gene data show CDR1 as MDHEN and CDR2 as SYDVKM. V was clipped by 5 bases and J by 7 bases, with 14 bases between them. The CDR3 region has the DNA TGTGCCAGCAGTGGCAGGCCTTTGGATGAAGCTTTCTTT. Protein sequence: CASSGRPLDEAFF.

This chain joins TRBV5-4 and TRBJ1-6; 11 positions agree with TRBD1. Looked up from germline, CDR1 is SGHNT and CDR2 is YYREEE (reference sequence). The CDR3 sequence is 15 residues long. The trim removed 4 bases at V and 10 bases at J, leaving 7 bases unmatched. CDR3 residues: CASSPRTGGGSPLHF. The CDR3 bases are TGTGCCAGCAGCCCAAGGACAGGGGGCGGCTCACCCCTCCACTTT.

The genes are TRBV20-1 and TRBJ1-4; D remains ambiguous. Germline V lookup: CDR1 DFQATT, CDR2 SNEGSKA (reference sequence). The CDR3 spans 14 residues. V was pared by 2 bases and J by 0 bases, with 7 bases between. This CDR3 is CSARNATTNEKLFF. DNA for the CDR3: TGCAGTGCTAGAAACGCTACAACTAATGAAAAACTGTTTTTT.

The CDR3 spells CASSSGTGFYGYTF. DNA of the CDR3: TGTGCCAGCAGTTCCGGGACAGGGTTTTATGGCTACACCTTC. The chain is built from TRBV6-5 and TRBJ1-2, with 9 bases identical to TRBD1. CDR1 is MNHEY, CDR2 SVGAGI, per germline. V lost 4 bases to trimming and J lost 5 bases; unmatched junction nucleotides: 5. CDR3 length equals 14 residues.

This clonotype has just one count. The gene calls are TRBV2 and TRBJ2-7, with 7 bases aligning to TRBD1. Germline trimming cut 1 base from V and 1 base from J; bases unmatched to any gene: 4. Looked up from germline, CDR1 is SNHLY and CDR2 is FYNNEI. The CDR3 has 15 residues. In nucleotides, the CDR3 is TGTGCCAGCAGTGAAGGAGGGGGCGGTTCCTACGAGCAGTACTTC. Encoded protein: CASSEGGGGSYEQYF.

CDR3 nucleotide sequence: TGTGCCAGCAGCAATTCAGAAAACACTGAAGCTTTCTTT. Encoded protein: CASSNSENTEAFF. V gene TRBV7-2 combines with J gene TRBJ1-1; D gene unclear. V lost 5 bases and J 2 bases, leaving 9 bases between the germline ends. Looked up from germline, CDR1 is SGHTA and CDR2 is FQGNSA. This CDR3 contains 13 residues.

The chain is built from TRBV27 and TRBJ2-7; 7 nucleotides line up with TRBD2. Losses at the gene ends were 4 bases for V and 5 bases for J; bases not matched to a gene: 11. Germline CDR1 and CDR2: MNHEY and SMNVEV (reference sequence). The CDR3 is 15 amino acids. CDR3 sequence (DNA): TGTGCCAGCAGTTCCCGGGCGGCGGGAGTGGACGAGCAGTACTTC. It encodes CASSSRAAGVDEQYF.

The rearrangement links TRBV5-1 to TRBJ1-5; tentatively, D is TRBD1 (5 bases). The V and J ends lost 2 bases and 7 bases respectively, with 19 bases between them. Per germline, CDR1 SGHRS and CDR2 YFSETQ. CDR3 length equals 16 residues. The CDR3 DNA reads as TGCGCCAGCAGCTTTGGTCCGGCGGGGCCGGCCCAGCCCCAGCATTTT. It codes for CASSFGPAGPAQPQHF.

This chain joins TRBV6-5 and TRBJ2-1; no reliable D call. This CDR3 region has 13 residues. V dropped 6 bases and J dropped 10 bases, with 16 bases sitting between them. Germline assignment: CDR1 MNHEY and CDR2 SVGAGI. This chain's CDR3 is CASSRSASNEQFF. The CDR3 nucleotides are TGTGCCAGCAGCCGCTCGGCTAGTAACGAGCAGTTCTTC.

This chain uses TRBV20-1 with TRBJ1-4; weak D call: TRBD1 (5 bases). The CDR3 is 13 amino acids. Germline V gene sequence: CDR1 DFQATT, CDR2 SNEGSKA (reference sequence). Deletions cut 6 bases from V and 7 bases from J, with 15 bases between. The CDR3 spells CSAKGWVGEKLFF. The CDR3 DNA is TGCAGTGCCAAGGGGTGGGTCGGTGAAAAACTGTTTTTT.

The rearrangement uses TRBV7-9 and TRBJ2-7, with 9 bases matching TRBD1. V dropped 1 base and J dropped 7; count of bases not matched to a gene: 11. The CDR3 is 16 amino acids. Looked up from germline, CDR1 is SEHNR and CDR2 is FQNEAQ (reference sequence). CDR3 DNA: TGTGCCAGCAGCTTAGTACCCCGGGACAGGGCAAGGGAGCAGTACTTC. The encoded protein is CASSLVPRDRAREQYF.